This T cell receptor beta chain originates from a study of graft-versus-host responses after intestinal transplantation. General study points: Where graft-donor T cell macrochimerism was present, patients had high graft-versus-host to host-versus-graft clonal ratios in allografts. Peak circulating GvH clone levels tracked with early post-transplant HvG declines.

Clones were sequenced by immunoSEQ multiplex PCR, and TCRdb holds only the in-frame ones, with some missing. The sample lists some 86,000 clones; approximately 90% were seen once. With respect to this clone: Its antigen is not identified.

This TCR was recovered from a human donor who was the organ donor for an intestinal transplant. The sequenced sample was unstimulated CD4+ T cells sorted from spleen or lymph node cells, obtained before transplant.

The CDR3 reads CASSSSVQGTLTGEQYF. The CDR3, as DNA: TGCGCCAGCAGCTCGAGCGTACAGGGGACCCTCACGGGCGAGCAGTACTTC. This chain connects TRBV5-1 to TRBJ2-7; 7 positions agree with TRBD1. Germline values: CDR1 SGHRS, CDR2 YFSETQ. This CDR3 is 17 amino acids long. Trimming removed 3 bases from V and 6 bases from J; junction bases left unmatched: 18.